This section outlines one T cell receptor (beta chain) sequence together with its context. This entry belongs to a study of blood T cell repertoires in COVID-19. Study as a whole: Material from acute and convalescent COVID-19 was sourced from the United States, Italy and Spain.

Sequenced by immunoSEQ multiplex PCR; TCRdb stores in-frame clones only, minus some. The sample holds a few hundred thousand clones, around 89% seen once. Material: PBMCs or T cells enriched from blood (not recorded which). The sequence came from a man aged 18 to 30 who had recovered from COVID-19.

Written as DNA, the CDR3 is TGTGCCAGCAGCGCCTCCGCCCAGGGTAGCTATGGCTACACCTTC. The encoded protein is CASSASAQGSYGYTF. V and J are TRBV11-2 and TRBJ1-2; possibly TRBD1 for D (5 bases). This CDR3 is 15 amino acids long. V gave up 5 bases and J gave up 4 bases, with 17 bases separating them. From germline, CDR1 is SGHAT and CDR2 FQNNGV.